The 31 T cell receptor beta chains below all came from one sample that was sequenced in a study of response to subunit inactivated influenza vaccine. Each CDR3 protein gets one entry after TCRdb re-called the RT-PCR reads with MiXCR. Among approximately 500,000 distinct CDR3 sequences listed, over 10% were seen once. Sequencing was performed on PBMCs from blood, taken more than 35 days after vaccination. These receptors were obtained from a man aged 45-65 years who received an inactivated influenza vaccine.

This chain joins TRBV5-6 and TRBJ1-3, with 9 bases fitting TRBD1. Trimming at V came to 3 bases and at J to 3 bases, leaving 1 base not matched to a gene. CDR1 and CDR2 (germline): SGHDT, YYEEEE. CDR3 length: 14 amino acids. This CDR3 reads CASSWTGDGNTIYF. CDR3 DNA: TGTGCCAGCAGCTGGACAGGGGATGGAAACACCATATATTTT.

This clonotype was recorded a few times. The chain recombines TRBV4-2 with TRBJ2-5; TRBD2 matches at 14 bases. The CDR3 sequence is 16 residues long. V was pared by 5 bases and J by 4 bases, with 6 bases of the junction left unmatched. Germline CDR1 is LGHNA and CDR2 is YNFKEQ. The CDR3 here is CASSDPGLAGGETQYF. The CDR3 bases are TGTGCCAGCAGCGACCCAGGACTAGCGGGAGGAGAGACCCAGTACTTC.

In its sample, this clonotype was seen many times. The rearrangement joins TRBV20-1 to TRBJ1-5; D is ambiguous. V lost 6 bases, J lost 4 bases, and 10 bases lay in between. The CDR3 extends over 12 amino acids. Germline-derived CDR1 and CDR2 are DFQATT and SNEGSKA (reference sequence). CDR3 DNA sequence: TGCAGTGCCTCCCATGGGAATCAGCCCCAGCATTTT. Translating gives CSASHGNQPQHF.

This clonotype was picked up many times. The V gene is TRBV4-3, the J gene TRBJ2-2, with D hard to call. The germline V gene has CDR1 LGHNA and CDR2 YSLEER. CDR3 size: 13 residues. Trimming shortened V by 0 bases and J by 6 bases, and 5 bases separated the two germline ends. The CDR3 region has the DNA TGCGCCAGCAGCCAAGATGGGTCCGGGGAGCTGTTTTTT. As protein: CASSQDGSGELFF.

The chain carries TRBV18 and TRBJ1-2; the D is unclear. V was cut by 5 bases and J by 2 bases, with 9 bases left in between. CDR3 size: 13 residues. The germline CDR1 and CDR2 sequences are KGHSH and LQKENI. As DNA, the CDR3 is TGTGCCAGCTCATTTGACAAGAACTATGGCTACACCTTC. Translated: CASSFDKNYGYTF.

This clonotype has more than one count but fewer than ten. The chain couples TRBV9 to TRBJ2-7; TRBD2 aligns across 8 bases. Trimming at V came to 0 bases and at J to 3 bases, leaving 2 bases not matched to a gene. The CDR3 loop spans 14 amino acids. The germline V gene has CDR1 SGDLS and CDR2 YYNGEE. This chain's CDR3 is CASSVASGSYEQYF. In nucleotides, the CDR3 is TGTGCCAGCAGCGTAGCCAGCGGGAGCTACGAGCAGTACTTC.

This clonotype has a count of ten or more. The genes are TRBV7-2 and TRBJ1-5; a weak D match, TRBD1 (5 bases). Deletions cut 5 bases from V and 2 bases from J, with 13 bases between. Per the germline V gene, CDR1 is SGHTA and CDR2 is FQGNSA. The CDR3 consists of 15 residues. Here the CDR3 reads CASSPQGYGNQPQHF. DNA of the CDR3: TGTGCCAGCAGCCCCCAGGGTTACGGCAATCAGCCCCAGCATTTT.

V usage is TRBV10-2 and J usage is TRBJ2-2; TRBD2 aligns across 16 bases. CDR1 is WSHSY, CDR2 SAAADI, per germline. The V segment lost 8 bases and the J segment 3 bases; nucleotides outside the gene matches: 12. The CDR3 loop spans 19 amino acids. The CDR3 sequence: CASGPSGTSGGADTGELFF. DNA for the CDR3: TGCGCCAGCGGTCCCTCCGGGACTAGCGGGGGGGCGGACACCGGGGAGCTGTTTTTT.

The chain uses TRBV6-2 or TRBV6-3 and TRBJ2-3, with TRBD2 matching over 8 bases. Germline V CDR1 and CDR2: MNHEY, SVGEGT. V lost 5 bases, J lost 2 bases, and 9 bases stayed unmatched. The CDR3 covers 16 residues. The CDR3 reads CASSPQRERITDTQYF. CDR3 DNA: TGTGCCAGCAGTCCTCAGCGGGAGAGGATCACAGATACGCAGTATTTT.

The CDR3 loop reads CASSFQAQGAGETQYF. In nucleotides, the CDR3 is TGTGCCAGCAGCTTTCAAGCTCAGGGGGCAGGGGAGACCCAGTACTTC. The rearrangement joins TRBV5-5 to TRBJ2-5, with 8 bases matching TRBD1. This CDR3 is built from 16 residues. Germline lookup yields CDR1 SGHKS and CDR2 YYEKEE (reference sequence). J was trimmed by 5 bases and V by 2 bases; bases with no gene match: 11.

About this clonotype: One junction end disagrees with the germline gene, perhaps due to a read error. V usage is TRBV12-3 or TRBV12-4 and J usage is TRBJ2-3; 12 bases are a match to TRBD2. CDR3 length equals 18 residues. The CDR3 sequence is CAISSNRLAGVGADTQYF. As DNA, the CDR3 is TGTGCCATCAGTTCAAACCGACTAGCGGGAGTTGGGGCAGATACGCAGTATTTT.

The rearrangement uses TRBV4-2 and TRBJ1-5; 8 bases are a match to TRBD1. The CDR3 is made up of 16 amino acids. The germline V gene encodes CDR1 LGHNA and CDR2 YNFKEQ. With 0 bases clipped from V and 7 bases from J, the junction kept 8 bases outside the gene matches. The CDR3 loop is CASSQESDRANQPQHF. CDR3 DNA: TGTGCCAGCAGCCAAGAGTCGGACAGGGCAAACCAGCCCCAGCATTTT.

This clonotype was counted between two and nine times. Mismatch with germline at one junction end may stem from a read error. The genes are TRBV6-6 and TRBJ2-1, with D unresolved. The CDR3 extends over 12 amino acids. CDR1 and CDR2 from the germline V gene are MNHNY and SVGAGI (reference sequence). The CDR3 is CASSYSHNEQFF. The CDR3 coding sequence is TGTGCCAGCAGTTACTCCCACAATGAGCAGTTCTTC.

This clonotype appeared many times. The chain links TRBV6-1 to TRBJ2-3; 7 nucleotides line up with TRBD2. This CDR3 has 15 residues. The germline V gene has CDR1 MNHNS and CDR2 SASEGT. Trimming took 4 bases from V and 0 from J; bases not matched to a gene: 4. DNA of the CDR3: TGTGCCAGCAGTGGGGGGGGGGATAGCACAGATACGCAGTATTTT. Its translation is CASSGGGDSTDTQYF.

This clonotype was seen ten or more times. Here the CDR3 reads CASSFEGVVNTEAFF. The DNA of the CDR3 is TGTGCCAGCAGTTTCGAGGGGGTAGTGAACACTGAAGCTTTCTTT. The J gene is TRBJ1-1, the V gene TRBV12-3 or TRBV12-4; a possible D gene is TRBD1 (6 bases). The ends were cut back, 3 bases at V and 0 bases at J, with 11 bases in the middle. The CDR3 totals 15 residues.

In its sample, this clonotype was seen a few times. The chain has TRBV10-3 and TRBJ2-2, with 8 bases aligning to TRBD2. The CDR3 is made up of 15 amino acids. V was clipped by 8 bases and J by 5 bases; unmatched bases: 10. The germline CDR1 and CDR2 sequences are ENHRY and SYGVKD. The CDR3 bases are TGTGCCATCTCTCCCGGACTAGCTGAGACCGGGGAGCTGTTTTTT. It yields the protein CAISPGLAETGELFF.

CDR3 loop: CASSLESGHRLGQPQHF. The CDR3 bases are TGTGCCAGCAGCTTAGAATCGGGACACCGCCTCGGGCAGCCCCAGCATTTT. The chain links TRBV11-2 to TRBJ1-5; weak D call: TRBD1 (6 bases). Per germline, CDR1 SGHAT and CDR2 FQNNGV. The CDR3 consists of 17 residues. V lost 0 bases and J 7 bases, leaving 19 bases between the germline ends.

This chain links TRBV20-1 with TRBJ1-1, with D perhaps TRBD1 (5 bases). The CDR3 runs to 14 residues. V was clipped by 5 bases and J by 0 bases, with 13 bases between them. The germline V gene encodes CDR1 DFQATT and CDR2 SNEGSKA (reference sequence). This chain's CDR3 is CSAEWGNMNTEAFF. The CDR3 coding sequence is TGCAGTGCTGAATGGGGGAATATGAACACTGAAGCTTTCTTT.

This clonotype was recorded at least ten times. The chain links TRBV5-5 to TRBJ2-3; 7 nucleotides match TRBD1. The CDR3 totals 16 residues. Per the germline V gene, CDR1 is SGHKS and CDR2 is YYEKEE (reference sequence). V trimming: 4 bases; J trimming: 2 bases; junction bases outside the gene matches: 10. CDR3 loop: CASSTGTAGVTDTQYF. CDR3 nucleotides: TGTGCCAGCAGCACCGGGACAGCTGGGGTCACAGATACGCAGTATTTT. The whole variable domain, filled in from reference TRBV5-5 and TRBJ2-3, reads DAGVTQSPTHLIKTRGQQVTLRCSPISGHKSVSWYQQVLGQGPQFIFQYYEKEERGRGNFPDRFSARQFPNYSSELNVNALLLGDSALYLCASSTGTAGVTDTQYFGPGTRLTVL.

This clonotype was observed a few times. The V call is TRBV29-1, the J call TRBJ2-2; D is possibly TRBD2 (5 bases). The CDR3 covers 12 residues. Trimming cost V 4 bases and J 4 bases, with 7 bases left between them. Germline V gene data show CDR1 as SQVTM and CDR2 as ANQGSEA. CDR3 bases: TGCAGCGTTGTTGGGAGCACCGGGGAGCTGTTTTTT. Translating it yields CSVVGSTGELFF.

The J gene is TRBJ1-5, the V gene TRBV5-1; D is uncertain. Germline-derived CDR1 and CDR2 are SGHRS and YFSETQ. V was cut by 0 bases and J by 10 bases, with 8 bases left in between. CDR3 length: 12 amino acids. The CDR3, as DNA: TGCGCCAGCAGCTTGGGGGTAGAACCCCAGCATTTT. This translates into CASSLGVEPQHF.

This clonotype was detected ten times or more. The CDR3 DNA follows: TGTGCCAGCAGCCACGCGAGGGGCTTCAGCTCCTACAATGAGCAGTTCTTC. Its translation: CASSHARGFSSYNEQFF. The chain carries TRBV11-2 and TRBJ2-1; D tentatively fits TRBD1 or TRBD2 (5 bases each). Trimming shortened V by 5 bases and J by 0 bases, and 17 bases separated the two germline ends. The CDR3 is 17 amino acids. Per the germline V gene, CDR1 is SGHAT and CDR2 is FQNNGV.

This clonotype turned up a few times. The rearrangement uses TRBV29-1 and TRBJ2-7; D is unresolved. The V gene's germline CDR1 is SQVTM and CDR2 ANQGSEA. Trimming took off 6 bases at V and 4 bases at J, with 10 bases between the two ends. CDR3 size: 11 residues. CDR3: CSVDTTYEQYF. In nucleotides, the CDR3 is TGCAGCGTGGATACGACGTACGAGCAGTACTTC.

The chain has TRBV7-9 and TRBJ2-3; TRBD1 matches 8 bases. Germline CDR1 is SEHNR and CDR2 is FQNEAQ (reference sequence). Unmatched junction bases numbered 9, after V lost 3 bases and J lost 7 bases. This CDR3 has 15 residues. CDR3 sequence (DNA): TGTGCCAGCAGCTTTCCGGGACAGGTAGCTAATACGCAGTATTTT. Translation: CASSFPGQVANTQYF.

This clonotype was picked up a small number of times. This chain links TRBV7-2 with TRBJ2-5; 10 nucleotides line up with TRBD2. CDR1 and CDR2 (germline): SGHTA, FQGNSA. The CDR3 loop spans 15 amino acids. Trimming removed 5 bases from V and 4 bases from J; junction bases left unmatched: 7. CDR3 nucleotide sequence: TGTGCCAGCAGCCAGGCTAGCGGGAGACCAGAGACCCAGTACTTC. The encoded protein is CASSQASGRPETQYF.

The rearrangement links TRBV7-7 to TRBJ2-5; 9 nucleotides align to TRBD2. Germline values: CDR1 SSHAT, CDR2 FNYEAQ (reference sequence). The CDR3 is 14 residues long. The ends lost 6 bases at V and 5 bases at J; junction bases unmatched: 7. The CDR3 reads CASSSLAGWETQYF. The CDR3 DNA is TGTGCCAGCAGTAGCCTAGCGGGATGGGAGACCCAGTACTTC.

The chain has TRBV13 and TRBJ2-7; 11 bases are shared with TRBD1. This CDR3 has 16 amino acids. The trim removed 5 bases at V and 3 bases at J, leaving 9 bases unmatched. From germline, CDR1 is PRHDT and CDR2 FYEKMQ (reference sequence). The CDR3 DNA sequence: TGTGCCAGCAGCCCAGAGGGACAGGGGGGTATCTACGAGCAGTACTTC. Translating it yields CASSPEGQGGIYEQYF. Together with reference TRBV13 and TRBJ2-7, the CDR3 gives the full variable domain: AAGVIQSPRHLIKEKRETATLKCYPIPRHDTVYWYQQGPGQDPQFLISFYEKMQSDKGSIPDRFSAQQFSDYHSELNMSSLELGDSALYFCASSPEGQGGIYEQYFGPGTRLTVT.

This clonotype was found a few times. The CDR3 DNA follows: TGCAGCGCTAAAGGAGGGACCTCTGGAAACACCATATATTTT. It specifies CSAKGGTSGNTIYF. V and J are TRBV29-1 and TRBJ1-3, with D perhaps TRBD1 (5 bases). With 7 bases removed from V and 0 bases from J, the gap between germline ends came to 13 bases. CDR1 SQVTM and CDR2 ANQGSEA come from the germline V gene. This CDR3 has 14 amino acids. Full variable domain (outside the CDR3, taken from reference TRBV29-1 and TRBJ1-3): SAVISQKPSRDICQRGTSLTIQCQVDSQVTMMFWYRQQPGQSLTLIATANQGSEATYESGFVIDKFPISRPNLTFSTLTVSNMSPEDSSIYLCSAKGGTSGNTIYFGEGSWLTVV.

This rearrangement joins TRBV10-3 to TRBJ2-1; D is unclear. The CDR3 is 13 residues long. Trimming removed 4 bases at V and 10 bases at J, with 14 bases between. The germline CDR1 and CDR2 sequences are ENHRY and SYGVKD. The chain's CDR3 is CAISALERGEQFF. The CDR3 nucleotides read TGTGCCATCAGTGCCCTAGAACGAGGAGAGCAGTTCTTC.

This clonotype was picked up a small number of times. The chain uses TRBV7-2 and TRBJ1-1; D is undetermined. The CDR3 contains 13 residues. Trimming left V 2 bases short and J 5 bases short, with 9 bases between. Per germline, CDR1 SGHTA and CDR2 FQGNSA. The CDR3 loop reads CASSLWLGTEAFF. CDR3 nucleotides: TGTGCCAGCAGCTTATGGCTGGGTACTGAAGCTTTCTTT.

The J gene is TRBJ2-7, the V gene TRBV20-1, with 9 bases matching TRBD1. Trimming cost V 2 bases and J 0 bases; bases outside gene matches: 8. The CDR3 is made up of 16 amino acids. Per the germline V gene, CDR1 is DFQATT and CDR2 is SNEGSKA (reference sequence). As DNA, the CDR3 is TGCAGTGCTAGACTCTCGGACAGGGGAATCTCCTACGAGCAGTACTTC. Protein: CSARLSDRGISYEQYF.